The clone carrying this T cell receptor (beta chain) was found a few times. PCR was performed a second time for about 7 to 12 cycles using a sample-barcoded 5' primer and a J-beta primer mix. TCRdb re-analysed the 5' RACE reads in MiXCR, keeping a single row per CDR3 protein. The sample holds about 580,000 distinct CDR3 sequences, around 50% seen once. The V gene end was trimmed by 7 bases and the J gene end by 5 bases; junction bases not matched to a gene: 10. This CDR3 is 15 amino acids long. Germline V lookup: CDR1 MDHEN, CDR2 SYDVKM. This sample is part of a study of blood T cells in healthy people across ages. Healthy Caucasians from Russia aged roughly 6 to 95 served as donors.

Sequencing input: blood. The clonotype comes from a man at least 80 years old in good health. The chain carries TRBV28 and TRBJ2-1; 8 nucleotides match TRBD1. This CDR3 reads CASTSGGAENNEQFF. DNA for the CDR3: TGTGCCAGCACCTCAGGGGGCGCAGAGAACAATGAGCAGTTCTTC.